This TCR beta chain was observed in a study of blood T cell repertoires in COVID-19. Study-wide context: COVID-19 samples, acute and convalescent, were from the United States, Italy and Spain. Sources were T cells, B-cell-depleted T cells, or PBMCs; the material itself was cDNA or gDNA.

In the authors' methods: Reference gene primer amplification in the assay estimated nucleated cell counts. Sequencing used immunoSEQ multiplex PCR; TCRdb keeps in-frame clones, though not all of them. V and J calls and clone size are as listed in that table; D and trimming were resolved from the DNA. This repertoire shows 100,000 to 150,000 clones, approximately 88% found once; its top ten account for 1.4%. The source of this sequence is a man between 60 and 75 years old with acute or convalescent COVID-19. The sample taken for sequencing was peripheral blood.

The CDR3 nucleotides read TGTGCCAGCAGCCTGACTAGCGATCGATACGAGCAGTACTTC. As protein: CASSLTSDRYEQYF. This rearrangement joins TRBV27 to TRBJ2-7; 8 bases align to TRBD2. Germline assignment: CDR1 MNHEY and CDR2 SMNVEV (reference sequence). The CDR3 is 14 amino acids. V lost 6 bases to trimming and J lost 4 bases; unmatched junction nucleotides: 8.